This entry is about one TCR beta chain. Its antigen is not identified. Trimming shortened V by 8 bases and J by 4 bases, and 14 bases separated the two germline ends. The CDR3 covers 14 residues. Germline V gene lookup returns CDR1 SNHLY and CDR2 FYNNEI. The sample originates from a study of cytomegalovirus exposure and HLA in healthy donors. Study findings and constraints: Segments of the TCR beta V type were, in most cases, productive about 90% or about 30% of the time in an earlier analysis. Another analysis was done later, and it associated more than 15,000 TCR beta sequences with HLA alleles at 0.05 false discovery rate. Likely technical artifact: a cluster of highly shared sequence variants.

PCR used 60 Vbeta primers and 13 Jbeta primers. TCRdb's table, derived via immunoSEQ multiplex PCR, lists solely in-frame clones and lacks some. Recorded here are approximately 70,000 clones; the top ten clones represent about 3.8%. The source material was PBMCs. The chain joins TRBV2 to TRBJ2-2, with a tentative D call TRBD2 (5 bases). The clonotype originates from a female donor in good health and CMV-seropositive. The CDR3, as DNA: TGTGCCAGCCGTTCGGGGATCTTCACCGGGGAGCTGTTTTTT. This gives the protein CASRSGIFTGELFF.